This T cell receptor beta chain was retrieved from a study of cytomegalovirus exposure and HLA in healthy donors. Study-level points and caveats: The listing of 150 or so TCR beta chains classed them as cytomegalovirus-associated.

This clone was counted once. The antigen is not known. The CDR3 runs to 15 residues. With V trimmed by 5 bases and J by 5 bases, 12 bases remained unmatched. Germline V CDR1 and CDR2: SGDLS, YYNGEE. PCR was performed using 60 Vbeta and 13 Jbeta primers. Assay used: immunoSEQ multiplex PCR; TCRdb lists only in-frame clones, some missing. Of some 150,000 clones listed, approximately 72% were seen once; the top ten hold under 3%. Sequences were obtained from PBMCs. The clonotype comes from a human donor in good health. J is TRBJ2-5 and V is TRBV9, with TRBD2 identical over 7 bases. CDR3 protein: CASSLAGAILETQYF. CDR3 coding DNA: TGTGCCAGCAGTTTAGCGGGCGCTATACTGGAGACCCAGTACTTC.